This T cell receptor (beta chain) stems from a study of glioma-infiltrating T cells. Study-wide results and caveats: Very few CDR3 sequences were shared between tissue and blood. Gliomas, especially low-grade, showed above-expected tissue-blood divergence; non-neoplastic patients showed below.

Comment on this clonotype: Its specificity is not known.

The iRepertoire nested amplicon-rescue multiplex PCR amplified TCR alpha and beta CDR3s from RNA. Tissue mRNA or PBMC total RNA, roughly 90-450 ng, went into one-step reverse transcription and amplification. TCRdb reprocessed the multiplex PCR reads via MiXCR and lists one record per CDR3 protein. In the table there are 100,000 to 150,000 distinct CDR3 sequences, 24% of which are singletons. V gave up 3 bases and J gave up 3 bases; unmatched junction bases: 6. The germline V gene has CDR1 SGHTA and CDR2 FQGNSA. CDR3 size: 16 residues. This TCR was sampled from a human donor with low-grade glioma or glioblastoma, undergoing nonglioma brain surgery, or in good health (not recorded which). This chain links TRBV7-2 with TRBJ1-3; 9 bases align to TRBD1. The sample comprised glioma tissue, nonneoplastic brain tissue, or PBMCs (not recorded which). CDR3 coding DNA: TGTGCCAGCAGCTTCTCCGGGACAGGGATTGGAAACACCATATATTTT. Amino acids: CASSFSGTGIGNTIYF.